This T cell receptor (beta chain) emerged from a study of CXCR3-negative and CXCR3-positive naive CD8 T cells. In the study overall: Per library, roughly 1.4 +/- 0.3 million reads; some 140 million TRB reads overall. Study outcomes and limitations: The study found that naive CXCR3-negative and CXCR3-positive cells shared TRBV-TRBJ usage, while memory cells differed. Naive cells that were CXCR3-positive had more hydrophobic TRB CDR3s (compared with CXCR3-negative naive cells).

The sorter processed each CD8+ T cell subset in triplicate at roughly 280,000 cells apiece. CDR1 and CDR2 (germline): SEHNR, FQNEAQ (reference sequence). CDR3 length: 13 amino acids. Libraries of TRB cDNA were made by 5' RACE and carried UMIs. Each CDR3 protein gets one entry in TCRdb, which reprocessed the 5' RACE reads and gives no DNA. In total, the table holds over 100,000 distinct CDR3 sequences. Note on this clonotype: Its antigen remains unknown.

This sequence joins TRBV7-9 and TRBJ1-1; the TCRdb D gene call, TRBD1, has no DNA to confirm it. The sequenced sample consisted of naive CXCR3+ CD8+ T cells from blood. Noted subset: CD45RO-CCR7+CD27+CD95- naive CD8+ T cells expressing CXCR3 (TNR3+). The receptor was isolated from a human donor in good health. Some clones in this sample may be carry-over from other donors' samples. This chain's CDR3 is CASQTVMNTEAFF. Full variable domain (remainder filled in from reference TRBV7-9 and TRBJ1-1): DTGVSQNPRHKITKRGQNVTFRCDPISEHNRLYWYRQTLGQGPEFLTYFQNEAQLEKSRLLSDRFSAERPKGSFSTLEIQRTEQGDSAMYLCASQTVMNTEAFFGQGTRLTVV.